Described below is a single TCR beta chain sequence and its context. These data come from a study of blood T cell repertoires in COVID-19. Study in general: T cells, B-cell-depleted T cells, or PBMCs provided the cDNA or gDNA that served as material.

The table came from immunoSEQ multiplex PCR; TCRdb's copy has only in-frame clones and leaves some out. The sample holds over 35,000 clones, more than 90% seen once. The CDR3 contains 14 residues. With 0 bases removed from V and 5 bases from J, the gap between germline ends came to 14 bases. Per germline, CDR1 GTSNPN and CDR2 SVGIG (reference sequence). The J gene is TRBJ2-7, the V gene TRBV30; tentative D call: TRBD1 (5 bases). The sample was peripheral blood. The origin of this receptor is a man aged 70 or older with active COVID-19. This CDR3 is CAWSVRQGLNEQYF. In nucleotides, the CDR3 is TGTGCCTGGAGTGTACGTCAGGGTCTTAACGAGCAGTACTTC.